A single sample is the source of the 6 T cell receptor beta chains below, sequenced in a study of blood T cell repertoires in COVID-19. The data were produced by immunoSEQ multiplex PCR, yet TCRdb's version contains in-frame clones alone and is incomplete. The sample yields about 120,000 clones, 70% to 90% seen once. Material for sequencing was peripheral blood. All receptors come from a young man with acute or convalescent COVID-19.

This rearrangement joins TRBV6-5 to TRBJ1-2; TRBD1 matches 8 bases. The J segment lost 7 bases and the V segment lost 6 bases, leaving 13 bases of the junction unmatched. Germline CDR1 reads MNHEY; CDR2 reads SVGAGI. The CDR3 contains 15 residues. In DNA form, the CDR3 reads TGTGCCAGCAGGACTCCGAGACAGGGGACTCCTGGCTACACCTTC. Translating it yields CASRTPRQGTPGYTF.

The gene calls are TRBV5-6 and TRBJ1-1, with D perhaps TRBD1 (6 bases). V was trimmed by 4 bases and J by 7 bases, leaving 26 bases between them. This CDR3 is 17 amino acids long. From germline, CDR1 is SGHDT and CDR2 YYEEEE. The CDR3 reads CASSPKRWSGGANEAFF. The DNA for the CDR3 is TGTGCCAGCAGCCCAAAACGATGGTCTGGGGGGGCGAATGAAGCTTTCTTT.

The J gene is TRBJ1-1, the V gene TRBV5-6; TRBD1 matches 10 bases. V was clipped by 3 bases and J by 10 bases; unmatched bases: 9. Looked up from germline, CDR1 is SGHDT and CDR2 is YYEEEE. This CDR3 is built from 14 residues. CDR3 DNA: TGTGCCAGCAGCTACCGGGACAGGGGAGGGGTAGCTTTCTTT. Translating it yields CASSYRDRGGVAFF.

This chain's CDR3 is CASSFSTDEKLFF. The DNA for the CDR3 is TGTGCCAGCAGCTTTTCGACAGATGAAAAACTGTTTTTT. This chain joins TRBV7-6 and TRBJ1-4; a possible D gene is TRBD1 (5 bases). CDR1 and CDR2 from the germline V gene are SGHVS and FNYEAQ. The CDR3 totals 13 residues. V dropped 3 bases and J dropped 6 bases, with 8 bases sitting between them.

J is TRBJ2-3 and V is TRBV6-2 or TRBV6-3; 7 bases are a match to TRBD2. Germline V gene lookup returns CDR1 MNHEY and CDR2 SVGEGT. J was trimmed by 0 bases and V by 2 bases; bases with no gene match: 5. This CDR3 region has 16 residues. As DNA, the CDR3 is TGTGCCAGCAGTTACCCGACAGCGGGAAGCACAGATACGCAGTATTTT. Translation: CASSYPTAGSTDTQYF.

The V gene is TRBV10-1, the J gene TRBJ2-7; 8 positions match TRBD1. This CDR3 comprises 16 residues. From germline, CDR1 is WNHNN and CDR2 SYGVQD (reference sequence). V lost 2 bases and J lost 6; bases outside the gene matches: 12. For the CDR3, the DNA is TGCGCCAGCAGTGAGCCGGACGCCGGACAGGGTACCGAGCAGTACTTC. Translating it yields CASSEPDAGQGTEQYF.